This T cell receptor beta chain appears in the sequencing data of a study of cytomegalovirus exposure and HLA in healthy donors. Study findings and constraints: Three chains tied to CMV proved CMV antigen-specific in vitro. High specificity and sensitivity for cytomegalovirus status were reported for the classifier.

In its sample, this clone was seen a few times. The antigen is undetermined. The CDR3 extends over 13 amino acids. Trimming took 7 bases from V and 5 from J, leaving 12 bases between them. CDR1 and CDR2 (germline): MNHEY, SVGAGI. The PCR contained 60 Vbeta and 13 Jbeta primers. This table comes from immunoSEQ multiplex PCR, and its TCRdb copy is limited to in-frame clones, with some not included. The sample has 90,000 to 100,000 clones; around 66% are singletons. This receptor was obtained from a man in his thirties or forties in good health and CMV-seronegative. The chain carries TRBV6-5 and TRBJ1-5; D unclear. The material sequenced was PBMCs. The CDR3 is CASNLAGDQPQHF. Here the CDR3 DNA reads TGTGCCAGCAATTTGGCGGGAGATCAGCCCCAGCATTTT.